The subject of this entry is one TCR beta chain. The target antigen is unknown. The data are from a study of identical twins. Study findings and constraints: Out-of-frame alpha sequences shared between twins exhibited an excess of low generation probability.

cDNA carried unique molecular identifiers, and a universal primer site was added by template switching. In TCRdb, the 5' RACE reads were re-called with MiXCR into one record per CDR3 protein. The table shows around 500,000 distinct CDR3 sequences, with 12% to 15% occurring only once. Healthy Caucasian donors formed the entire cohort. Another study also made use of these data, one on yellow fever vaccine responses in identical twins.

The receptor comes from a woman aged 18 to 35 in good health. Sequencing was done on a sample of CD4+ T cells sorted from blood.

The CDR3 sequence: CASSDRTDQPQHF. CDR3 sequence (DNA): TGTGCCAGCAGCGATCGGACCGATCAGCCCCAGCATTTT. The V and J genes are TRBV11-2 and TRBJ1-5; no clear D gene. Germline assignment: CDR1 SGHAT and CDR2 FQNNGV. V was shortened by 5 bases and J by 5 bases, with 10 bases between the two germline ends. CDR3 size: 13 residues.